This T cell receptor (beta chain) was identified in a study of blood T cells in healthy people across ages. Regarding the study as a whole: The diversity estimates, figures obtained from one million T cells, were considered underestimates.

This clonotype was counted once. Its antigen is unidentified. This may be a read error: a much more frequent sequence differs by one nucleotide. CDR1 is MGHRA, CDR2 YSYEKL, per germline. This CDR3 has 14 residues. Using a J-beta primer mix together with a sample-barcoded 5' primer, a second PCR was run for about 6 to 12 cycles. TCRdb analysed the 5' RACE reads with MiXCR anew, one entry per CDR3 protein. The sample contains about 1,500,000 distinct CDR3 sequences, roughly 27% of which appear only once. This chain connects TRBV4-1 to TRBJ2-7; perhaps TRBD2 as D (5 bases). The source of this sequence is a woman in her 30s in good health. Sequenced material: blood. The CDR3 here is CASSQGTDSCEQYF. The CDR3 bases are TGCGCCAGCAGCCAAGGGACGGACTCCTGCGAGCAGTACTTC.